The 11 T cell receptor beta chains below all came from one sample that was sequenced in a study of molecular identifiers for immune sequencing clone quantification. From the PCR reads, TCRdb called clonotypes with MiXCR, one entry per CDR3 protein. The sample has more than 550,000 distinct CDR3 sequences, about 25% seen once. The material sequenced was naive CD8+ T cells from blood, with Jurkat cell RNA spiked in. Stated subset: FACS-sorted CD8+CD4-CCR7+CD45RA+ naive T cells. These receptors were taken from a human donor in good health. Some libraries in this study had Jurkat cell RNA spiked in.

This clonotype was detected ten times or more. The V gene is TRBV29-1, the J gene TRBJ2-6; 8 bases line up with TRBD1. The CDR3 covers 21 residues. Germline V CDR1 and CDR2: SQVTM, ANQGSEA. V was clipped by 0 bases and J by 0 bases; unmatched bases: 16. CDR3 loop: CSVEDFPHMGTGHSGANVLTF. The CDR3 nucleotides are TGCAGCGTTGAAGACTTTCCCCATATGGGGACAGGCCACTCTGGGGCCAACGTCCTGACTTTC.

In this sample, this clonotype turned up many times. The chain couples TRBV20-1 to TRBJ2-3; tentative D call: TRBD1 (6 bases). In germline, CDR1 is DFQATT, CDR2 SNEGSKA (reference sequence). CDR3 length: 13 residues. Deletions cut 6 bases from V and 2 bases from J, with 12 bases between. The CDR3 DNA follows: TGCAGTGCCCAGGGGCTAAACACAGATACGCAGTATTTT. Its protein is CSAQGLNTDTQYF.

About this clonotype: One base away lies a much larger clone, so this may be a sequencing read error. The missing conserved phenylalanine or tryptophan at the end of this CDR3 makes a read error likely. Here the CDR3 DNA reads TGCAGCGTTGAGACTGGGGGGAGCTACGAGCAGTACTCC. Its protein is CSVETGGSYEQYS. J is TRBJ2-7 and V is TRBV29-1, with D possibly matching TRBD2 (6 bases). This CDR3 is 13 amino acids long. Germline assignment: CDR1 SQVTM and CDR2 ANQGSEA. The V end was cut by 3 bases, the J end by 3 bases, with 12 bases between.

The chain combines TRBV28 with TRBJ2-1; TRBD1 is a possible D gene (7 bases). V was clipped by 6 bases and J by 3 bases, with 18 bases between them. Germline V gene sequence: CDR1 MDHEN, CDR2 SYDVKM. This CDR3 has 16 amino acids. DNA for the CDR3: TGTGCCAGCAGCCCCATGGAGGGGGCGCTCTACAATGAGCAGTTCTTC. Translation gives CASSPMEGALYNEQFF.

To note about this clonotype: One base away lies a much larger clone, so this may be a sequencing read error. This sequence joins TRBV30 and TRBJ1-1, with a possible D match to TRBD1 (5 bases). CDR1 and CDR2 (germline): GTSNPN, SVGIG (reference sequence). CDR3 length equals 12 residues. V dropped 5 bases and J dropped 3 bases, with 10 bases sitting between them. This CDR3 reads CAWSGLDTEAFF. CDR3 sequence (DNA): TGTGCCTGGTCGGGACTTGACACTGAAGCTTTCTTT.

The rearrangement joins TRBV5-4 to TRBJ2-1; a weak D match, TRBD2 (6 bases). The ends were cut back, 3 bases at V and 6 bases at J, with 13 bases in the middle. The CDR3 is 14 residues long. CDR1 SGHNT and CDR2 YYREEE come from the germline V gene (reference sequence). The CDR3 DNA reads TGTGCCAGCAGCTCGGGGACTGGAGGCAATGAGCAGTTCTTC. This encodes CASSSGTGGNEQFF. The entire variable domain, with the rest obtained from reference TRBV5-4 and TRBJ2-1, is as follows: ETGVTQSPTHLIKTRGQQVTLRCSSQSGHNTVSWYQQALGQGPQFIFQYYREEENGRGNFPPRFSGLQFPNYSSELNVNALELDDSALYLCASSSGTGGNEQFFGPGTRLTVL.

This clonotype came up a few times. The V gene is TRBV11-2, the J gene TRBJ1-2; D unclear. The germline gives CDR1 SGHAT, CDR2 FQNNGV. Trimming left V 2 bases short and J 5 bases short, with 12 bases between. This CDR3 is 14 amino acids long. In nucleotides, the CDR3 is TGTGCCAGCAGCTTATACAAGGGCGGATATGGCTACACCTTC. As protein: CASSLYKGGYGYTF.

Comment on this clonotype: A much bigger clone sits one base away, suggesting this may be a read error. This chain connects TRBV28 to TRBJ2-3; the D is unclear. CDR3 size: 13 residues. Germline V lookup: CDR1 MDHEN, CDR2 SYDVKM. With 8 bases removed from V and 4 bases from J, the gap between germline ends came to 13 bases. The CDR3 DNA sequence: TGTGCCAGCCATCGGCCCCTAGCAGATACGCAGTATTTT. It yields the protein CASHRPLADTQYF.

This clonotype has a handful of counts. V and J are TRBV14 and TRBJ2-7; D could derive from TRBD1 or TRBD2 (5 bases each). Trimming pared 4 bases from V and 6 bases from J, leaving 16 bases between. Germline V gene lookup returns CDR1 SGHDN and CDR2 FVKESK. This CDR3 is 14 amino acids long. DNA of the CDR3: TGTGCCAGCAGCCCCGGGACGATTGGTGGCGAGCAGTACTTC. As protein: CASSPGTIGGEQYF.

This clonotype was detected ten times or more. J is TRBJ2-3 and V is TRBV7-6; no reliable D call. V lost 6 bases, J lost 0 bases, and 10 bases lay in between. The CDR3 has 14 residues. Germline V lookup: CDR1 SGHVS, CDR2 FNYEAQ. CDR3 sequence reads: CASRPGASTDTQYF. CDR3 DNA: TGTGCCAGCAGACCGGGCGCTAGCACAGATACGCAGTATTTT. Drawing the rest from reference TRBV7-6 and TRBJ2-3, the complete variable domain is GAGVSQSPRYKVTKRGQDVALRCDPISGHVSLYWYRQALGQGPEFLTYFNYEAQQDKSGLPNDRFSAERPEGSISTLTIQRTEQRDSAMYRCASRPGASTDTQYFGPGTRLTVL.

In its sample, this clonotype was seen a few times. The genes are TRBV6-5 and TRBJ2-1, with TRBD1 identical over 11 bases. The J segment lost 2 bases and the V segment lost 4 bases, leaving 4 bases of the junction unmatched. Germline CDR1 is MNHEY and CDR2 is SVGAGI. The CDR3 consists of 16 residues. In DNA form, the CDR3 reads TGTGCCAGCAGTTCCACGGACAGGGGGCCCTACAATGAGCAGTTCTTC. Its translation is CASSSTDRGPYNEQFF.